A single sample is the source of the 8 T cell receptor beta chains below, sequenced in a study of siplizumab effects on memory and regulatory T cells. Data came from immunoSEQ multiplex PCR; TCRdb stores just in-frame clones and leaves some out. The top ten clones hold roughly 4.7% of a sample with around 82,000 clones, 93% of them seen once. The sample consisted of CD8+ T cells sorted from blood. These receptors all stem from a human donor in good health.

This sequence joins TRBV27 and TRBJ2-3; D gene uncertain. Germline V gene data show CDR1 as MNHEY and CDR2 as SMNVEV (reference sequence). This CDR3 is 14 amino acids long. V was pared by 2 bases and J by 0 bases, with 6 bases between. The CDR3 coding sequence is TGTGCCAGCAGTTTAGGTGCTAGCACAGATACGCAGTATTTT. Encoded protein: CASSLGASTDTQYF.

The genes are TRBV9 and TRBJ2-2; possibly TRBD2 for D (7 bases). V was trimmed by 1 base and J by 7 bases, leaving 14 bases between them. Germline assignment: CDR1 SGDLS and CDR2 YYNGEE. The CDR3 sequence is 15 residues long. The CDR3 loop reads CASSVNREGDGELFF. The CDR3, as DNA: TGTGCCAGCAGCGTAAACAGGGAGGGCGACGGGGAGCTGTTTTTT.

V gene TRBV29-1 combines with J gene TRBJ2-7; TRBD1 or TRBD2 may be the D gene (6 bases each). With 2 bases removed from V and 3 bases from J, the gap between germline ends came to 11 bases. The length of the CDR3 is 13 residues. The germline V gene has CDR1 SQVTM and CDR2 ANQGSEA. CDR3: CSVESGGIYEQYF. The CDR3 DNA reads TGCAGCGTTGAATCCGGGGGCATCTACGAGCAGTACTTC.

This sequence joins TRBV11-3 and TRBJ2-7, with 7 bases lining up with TRBD1. V lost 4 bases, J lost 2 bases, and 8 bases stayed unmatched. CDR1 is SGHNT and CDR2 is YENEEA in the germline V gene. This CDR3 has 15 residues. The CDR3 loop is CASSSGQDPTYEQYF. CDR3 DNA: TGTGCCAGCAGCTCCGGACAGGATCCTACCTACGAGCAGTACTTC.

This clone was counted a single time. The V and J genes are TRBV7-2 and TRBJ2-7; maybe TRBD2 (5 bases). V was clipped by 2 bases and J by 6 bases, with 17 bases between them. This CDR3 has 15 residues. Germline V gene lookup returns CDR1 SGHTA and CDR2 FQGNSA. This CDR3 is CASSLLMDSSGEQYF. The CDR3 DNA follows: TGTGCCAGCAGCTTACTAATGGACTCATCGGGCGAGCAGTACTTC. The full variable domain, completed using reference TRBV7-2 and TRBJ2-7, is GAGVSQSPSNKVTEKGKDVELRCDPISGHTALYWYRQSLGQGLEFLIYFQGNSAPDKSGLPSDRFSAERTGGSVSTLTIQRTQQEDSAVYLCASSLLMDSSGEQYFGPGTRLTVT.

The chain combines TRBV28 with TRBJ1-1; tentatively, D is TRBD1 (6 bases). CDR1 is MDHEN and CDR2 is SYDVKM in the germline V gene. The V gene lost 5 bases and the J gene lost 0 bases, with 13 bases spanning the gap. The CDR3 runs 15 residues. The chain's CDR3 is CASSLTQGMNTEAFF. The CDR3 DNA is TGTGCCAGCAGTCTAACGCAGGGGATGAACACTGAAGCTTTCTTT.

The V and J genes are TRBV18 and TRBJ1-1, with 8 bases aligning to TRBD1. The CDR3 consists of 15 residues. Germline trimming cut 3 bases from V and 1 base from J; bases unmatched to any gene: 4. Germline loops: CDR1 KGHSH, CDR2 LQKENI. As DNA, the CDR3 is TGTGCCAGCTCACCCCCAGGACAGGGGAACACTGAAGCTTTCTTT. This codes for CASSPPGQGNTEAFF.

The chain employs TRBV11-2 and TRBJ1-4, with a tentative D call TRBD1 (6 bases). This CDR3 spans 15 amino acids. Trimming pared 3 bases from V and 1 base from J, leaving 9 bases between. CDR1 is SGHAT, CDR2 FQNNGV, per germline. CDR3 loop: CASSFHRETNEKLFF. As DNA, the CDR3 is TGTGCCAGCAGCTTCCACAGGGAAACTAATGAAAAACTGTTTTTT.